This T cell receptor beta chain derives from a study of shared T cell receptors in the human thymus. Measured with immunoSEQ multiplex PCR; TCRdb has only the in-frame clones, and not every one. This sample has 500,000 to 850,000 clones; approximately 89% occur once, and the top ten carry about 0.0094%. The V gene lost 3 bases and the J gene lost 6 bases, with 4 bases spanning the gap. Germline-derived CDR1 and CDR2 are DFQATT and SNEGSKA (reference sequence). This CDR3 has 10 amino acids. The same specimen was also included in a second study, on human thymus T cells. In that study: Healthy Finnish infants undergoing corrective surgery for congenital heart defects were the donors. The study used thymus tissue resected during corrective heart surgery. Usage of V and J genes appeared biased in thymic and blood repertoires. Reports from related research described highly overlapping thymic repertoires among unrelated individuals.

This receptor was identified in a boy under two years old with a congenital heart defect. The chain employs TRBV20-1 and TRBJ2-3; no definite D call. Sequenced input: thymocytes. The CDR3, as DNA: TGCAGTGCTAGTTATGATACGCAGTATTTT. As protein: CSASYDTQYF.